Listed here are 16 T cell receptor beta chains from one sample, sequenced in a study of T cells in Graves' hyperthyroidism and ophthalmopathy. Researchers amplified the TCR beta CDR3 regions from RNA transcripts. First-round RT-PCR of the TCR CDR3 relied on the HTBI primer set. TCRdb passed the multiplex PCR reads through MiXCR, listing each CDR3 protein once. The profile shows roughly 840,000 distinct CDR3 sequences, more than 30% of them singletons. The sample was blood. All receptors derive from a young man with Graves' hyperthyroidism.

V and J are TRBV15 and TRBJ1-2, with 7 bases matching TRBD1. V was pared by 5 bases and J by 8 bases, with 17 bases of the junction left unmatched. CDR1 and CDR2 from the germline V gene are LNHNV and YYDKDF (reference sequence). The CDR3 runs to 16 residues. In DNA, the CDR3 is TGTGCCACCAGCGAGGTAGGGGGCGCGGTAGGAAACGGCTACACCTTC. Its translation: CATSEVGGAVGNGYTF. Full variable domain (outside the CDR3, taken from reference TRBV15 and TRBJ1-2): DAMVIQNPRYQVTQFGKPVTLSCSQTLNHNVMYWYQQKSSQAPKLLFHYYDKDFNNEADTPDNFQSRRPNTSFCFLDIRSPGLGDTAMYLCATSEVGGAVGNGYTFGSGTRLTVV.

This clonotype was recorded at least ten times. This rearrangement joins TRBV19 to TRBJ1-5, with D perhaps matching TRBD1 (5 bases). Germline assignment: CDR1 LNHDA and CDR2 SQIVND (reference sequence). The CDR3 has 14 residues. V was clipped by 7 bases and J by 6 bases, with 16 bases between them. The CDR3 bases are TGTGCCAGTATAGGGCAGGGCGACAGTCAGCCCCAGCATTTT. Translation: CASIGQGDSQPQHF.

The chain links TRBV7-9 to TRBJ2-5; TRBD2 is a possible D gene (6 bases). This CDR3 is built from 15 residues. The V and J ends lost 6 bases and 4 bases respectively, with 18 bases between them. Germline V gene data show CDR1 as SEHNR and CDR2 as FQNEAQ (reference sequence). Here the CDR3 DNA reads TGTGCCAGCAGTCCCGCTTCGGTTAGCGGAGAGACCCAGTACTTC. The encoded protein is CASSPASVSGETQYF.

This chain connects TRBV25-1 to TRBJ2-7; 9 nucleotides align to TRBD1. After removal of 4 bases from V and 6 bases from J, the junction contained 10 bases not matched to a gene. Per germline, CDR1 MGHDK and CDR2 SYGVNS. The CDR3 consists of 15 residues. For the CDR3, the DNA is TGTGCCAGCAGTGCCCCGGGACAGGGCGCTCGCGAGCAGTACTTC. Translation gives CASSAPGQGAREQYF.

This clonotype was detected many times. V and J are TRBV25-1 and TRBJ1-2, with D maybe TRBD1 (6 bases). The length of the CDR3 is 14 residues. The V gene's germline CDR1 is MGHDK and CDR2 SYGVNS. Trimming took 1 base from V and 3 from J, leaving 9 bases between them. CDR3 residues: CASSESDRYYGYTF. CDR3 bases: TGTGCCAGCAGTGAATCGGACAGATACTATGGCTACACCTTC.

The chain employs TRBV9 and TRBJ2-2; 8 bases match TRBD1. The CDR3 has 15 amino acids. Per germline, CDR1 SGDLS and CDR2 YYNGEE. Germline trimming cut 3 bases from V and 4 bases from J; bases unmatched to any gene: 5. The chain's CDR3 is CASSARTGSTGELFF. In DNA form, the CDR3 reads TGTGCCAGCAGCGCCAGGACAGGGAGCACCGGGGAGCTGTTTTTT.

Many counts were recorded for this clonotype. The chain couples TRBV10-2 to TRBJ1-4, with D unresolved. CDR1 is WSHSY, CDR2 SAAADI, per germline. V was shortened by 4 bases and J by 2 bases, with 8 bases between the two germline ends. This CDR3 has 14 residues. The CDR3 here is CASSGAPTNEKLFF. CDR3 nucleotide sequence: TGCGCCAGCAGTGGGGCACCTACTAATGAAAAACTGTTTTTT.

This clonotype was detected many times. The rearrangement uses TRBV15 and TRBJ1-2, with 7 bases lining up with TRBD1. CDR3 length: 15 residues. V lost 4 bases, J lost 8 bases, and 13 bases stayed unmatched. CDR1 and CDR2 from the germline V gene are LNHNV and YYDKDF (reference sequence). For the CDR3, the DNA is TGTGCCACCAGCAAAGACAGGGCGCCCCTGGAGGGCTACACCTTC. This encodes CATSKDRAPLEGYTF.

The chain links TRBV20-1 to TRBJ1-5; 11 nucleotides align to TRBD1. With V trimmed by 3 bases and J by 4 bases, 11 bases remained unmatched. The CDR3 is made up of 17 amino acids. Germline CDR1 reads DFQATT; CDR2 reads SNEGSKA (reference sequence). The CDR3 coding sequence is TGCAGTGCTAGTAACCGGGACAGGGGGGTGGGAAATCAGCCCCAGCATTTT. This sequence encodes CSASNRDRGVGNQPQHF.

This clonotype has just one count. The chain couples TRBV5-5 to TRBJ1-2; tentatively, D is TRBD1 (6 bases). The CDR3 loop spans 16 amino acids. CDR1 and CDR2 from the germline V gene are SGHKS and YYEKEE (reference sequence). V lost 4 bases and J lost 6, with 22 bases in between. CDR3 nucleotide sequence: TGTGCCAGCAGCACCACGGAGGGGGTTCCCAGCAATGGCTACACCTTC. Translation gives CASSTTEGVPSNGYTF.

The chain couples TRBV9 to TRBJ1-2, with 8 bases that match TRBD1. This CDR3 is 17 amino acids long. J lost 4 bases, V lost 2 bases, and 13 bases had no gene match. The germline V gene has CDR1 SGDLS and CDR2 YYNGEE. CDR3 residues: CASSVYRGNSHRYGYTF. The CDR3 bases are TGTGCCAGCAGCGTTTACAGGGGGAATTCCCACCGCTATGGCTACACCTTC. Full variable domain (outside the CDR3, taken from reference TRBV9 and TRBJ1-2): DSGVTQTPKHLITATGQRVTLRCSPRSGDLSVYWYQQSLDQGLQFLIQYYNGEERAKGNILERFSAQQFPDLHSELNLSSLELGDSALYFCASSVYRGNSHRYGYTFGSGTRLTVV.

This clonotype has at least ten counts. The chain employs TRBV10-2 and TRBJ2-7, with D tentatively TRBD1 or TRBD2 (5 bases each). Germline V gives CDR1 WSHSY, CDR2 SAAADI. This CDR3 is built from 13 residues. Deletions cut 6 bases from V and 2 bases from J, with 11 bases between. CDR3 residues: CASRGTATYEQYF. The CDR3 DNA follows: TGCGCCAGCAGGGGGACGGCTACCTACGAGCAGTACTTC.

The rearrangement uses TRBV7-8 and TRBJ2-7; maybe TRBD1 (6 bases). The CDR3 runs 15 residues. In germline, CDR1 is SGHVS, CDR2 FQNEAQ. Between the trimmed V and J ends, which lost 5 bases and 3 bases, there was a span of 17 bases. CDR3 coding DNA: TGTGCCAGCAGCCCTAGGGGTCTAGGGGGCTACGAGCAGTACTTC. Translating gives CASSPRGLGGYEQYF. Based on the CDR3 plus reference TRBV7-8 and TRBJ2-7, the full variable domain is GAGVSQSPRYKVAKRGQDVALRCDPISGHVSLFWYQQALGQGPEFLTYFQNEAQLDKSGLPSDRFFAERPEGSVSTLKIQRTQQEDSAVYLCASSPRGLGGYEQYFGPGTRLTVT.

Note on this clonotype: The CDR3 carries no conserved terminal phenylalanine or tryptophan, so it likely arises from a read error. This chain joins TRBV19 and TRBJ1-1; D not resolved. CDR1 and CDR2 (germline): LNHDA, SQIVND (reference sequence). The ends were cut back, 7 bases at V and 2 bases at J, with 14 bases in the middle. This CDR3 region has 14 residues. The CDR3 region has the DNA TGTGCCAGTAATACAGAGCCCTCCAACACTGAAGCTTTCCTT. The encoded protein is CASNTEPSNTEAFL.

This clonotype has more than one count but fewer than ten. The chain combines TRBV12-3 or TRBV12-4 with TRBJ2-5, with 9 bases that match TRBD2. CDR3 size: 16 residues. Trimming took 5 bases from V and 5 from J; bases not matched to a gene: 12. In nucleotides, the CDR3 is TGTGCCAGCAGTCTCGAGGGCGGGGGGGGGACGGAGACCCAGTACTTC. It is translated as CASSLEGGGGTETQYF.

There are a few counts of this clonotype. V gene TRBV6-5 combines with J gene TRBJ2-5; D gene ambiguous. V lost 2 bases to trimming and J lost 4 bases, with 5 bases between them. The CDR3 length is 12 residues. The germline CDR1 and CDR2 sequences are MNHEY and SVGAGI. This chain's CDR3 is CASSYIGETQYF. The CDR3 DNA follows: TGTGCCAGCAGTTACATCGGAGAGACCCAGTACTTC.